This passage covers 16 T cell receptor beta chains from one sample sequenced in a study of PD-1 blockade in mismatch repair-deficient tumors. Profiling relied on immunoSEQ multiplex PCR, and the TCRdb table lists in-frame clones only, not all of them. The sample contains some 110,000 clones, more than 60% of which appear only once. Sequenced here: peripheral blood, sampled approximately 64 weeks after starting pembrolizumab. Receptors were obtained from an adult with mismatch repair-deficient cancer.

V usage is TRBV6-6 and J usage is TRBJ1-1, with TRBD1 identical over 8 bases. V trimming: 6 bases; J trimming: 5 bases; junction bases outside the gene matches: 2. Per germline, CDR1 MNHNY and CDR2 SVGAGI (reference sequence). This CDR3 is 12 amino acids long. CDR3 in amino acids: CASSRGQTEAFF. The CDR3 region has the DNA TGTGCCAGCAGCAGGGGGCAAACTGAAGCTTTCTTT.

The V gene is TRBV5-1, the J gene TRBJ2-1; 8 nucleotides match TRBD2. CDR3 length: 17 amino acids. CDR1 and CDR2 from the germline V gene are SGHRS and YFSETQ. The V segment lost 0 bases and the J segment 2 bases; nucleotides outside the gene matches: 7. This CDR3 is CASSLVPGGTTYNEQFF. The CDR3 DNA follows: TGCGCCAGCAGCTTGGTACCGGGGGGGACTACCTACAATGAGCAGTTCTTC.

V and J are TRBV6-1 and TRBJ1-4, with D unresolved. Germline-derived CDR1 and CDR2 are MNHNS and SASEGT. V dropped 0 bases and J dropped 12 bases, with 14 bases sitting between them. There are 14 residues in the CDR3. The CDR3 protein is CASSEARDLGELFF. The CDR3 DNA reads TGTGCCAGCAGTGAAGCACGCGACCTTGGGGAACTGTTTTTT.

As DNA, the CDR3 is TGTGCCAGCAGCTTTGGTCACAGGAAGGGGAATCAGCCCCAGCATTTT. It codes for CASSFGHRKGNQPQHF. The chain joins TRBV7-8 to TRBJ1-5; D is possibly TRBD1 (5 bases). There are 16 residues in the CDR3. The V end lost 3 bases, the J end lost 4 bases, and 16 bases lay between the germline ends. CDR1 and CDR2 from the germline V gene are SGHVS and FQNEAQ.

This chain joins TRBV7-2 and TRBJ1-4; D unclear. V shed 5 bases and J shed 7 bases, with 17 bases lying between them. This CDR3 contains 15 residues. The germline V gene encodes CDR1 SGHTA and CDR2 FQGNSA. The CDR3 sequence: CASSPEESWREKLFF. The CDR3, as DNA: TGTGCCAGCAGCCCCGAGGAAAGCTGGCGTGAAAAACTGTTTTTT. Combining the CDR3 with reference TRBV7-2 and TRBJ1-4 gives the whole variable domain GAGVSQSPSNKVTEKGKDVELRCDPISGHTALYWYRQSLGQGLEFLIYFQGNSAPDKSGLPSDRFSAERTGGSVSTLTIQRTQQEDSAVYLCASSPEESWREKLFFGSGTQLSVL.

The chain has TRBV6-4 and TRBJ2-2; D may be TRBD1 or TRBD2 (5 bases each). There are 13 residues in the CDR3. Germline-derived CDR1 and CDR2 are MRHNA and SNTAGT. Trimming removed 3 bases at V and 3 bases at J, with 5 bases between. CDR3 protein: CASSEGDTGELFF. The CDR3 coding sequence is TGTGCCAGCAGTGAGGGGGACACCGGGGAGCTGTTTTTT.

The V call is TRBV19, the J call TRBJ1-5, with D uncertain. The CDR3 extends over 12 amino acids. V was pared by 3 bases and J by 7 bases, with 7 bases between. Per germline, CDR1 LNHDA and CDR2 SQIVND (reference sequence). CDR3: CASSIPGQPQHF. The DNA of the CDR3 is TGTGCCAGTAGTATCCCGGGCCAGCCCCAGCATTTT. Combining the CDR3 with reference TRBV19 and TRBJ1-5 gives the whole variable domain DGGITQSPKYLFRKEGQNVTLSCEQNLNHDAMYWYRQDPGQGLRLIYYSQIVNDFQKGDIAEGYSVSREKKESFPLTVTSAQKNPTAFYLCASSIPGQPQHFGDGTRLSIL.

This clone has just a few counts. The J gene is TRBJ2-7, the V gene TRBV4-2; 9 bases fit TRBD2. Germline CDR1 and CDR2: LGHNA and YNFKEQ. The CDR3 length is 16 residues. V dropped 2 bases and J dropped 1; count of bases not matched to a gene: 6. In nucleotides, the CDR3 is TGTGCCAGCAGCCAAACACAGACTAGCGGATCCTACGAGCAGTACTTC. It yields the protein CASSQTQTSGSYEQYF.

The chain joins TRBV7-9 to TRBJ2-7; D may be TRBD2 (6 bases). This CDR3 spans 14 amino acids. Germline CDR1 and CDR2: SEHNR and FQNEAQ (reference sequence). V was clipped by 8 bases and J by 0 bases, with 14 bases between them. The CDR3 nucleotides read TGTGCCAGCGTCCGGGACTCTGGCTCCTACGAGCAGTACTTC. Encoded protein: CASVRDSGSYEQYF.

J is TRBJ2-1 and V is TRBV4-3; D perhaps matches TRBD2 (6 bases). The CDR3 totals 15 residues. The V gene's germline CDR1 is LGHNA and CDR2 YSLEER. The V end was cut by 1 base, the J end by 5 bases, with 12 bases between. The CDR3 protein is CASSQVPSAHNEQFF. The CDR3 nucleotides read TGCGCCAGCAGCCAAGTCCCTAGCGCGCACAATGAGCAGTTCTTC.

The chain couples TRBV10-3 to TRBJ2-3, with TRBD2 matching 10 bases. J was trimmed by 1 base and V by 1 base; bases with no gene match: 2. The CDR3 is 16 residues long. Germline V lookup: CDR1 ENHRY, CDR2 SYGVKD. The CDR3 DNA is TGTGCCATCAGTGAGTATGGACTAGCGGGCACAGATACGCAGTATTTT. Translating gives CAISEYGLAGTDTQYF.

For the CDR3, the DNA is TGTGCCATCAGTGAGCCGGCAGGACAGGAGCAAGAGACCCAGTACTTC. This sequence encodes CAISEPAGQEQETQYF. The V and J genes are TRBV10-3 and TRBJ2-5, with 7 bases aligning to TRBD1. V shed 2 bases, J shed 2 bases, and the junction held 8 bases outside the gene matches. Looked up from germline, CDR1 is ENHRY and CDR2 is SYGVKD. CDR3 length: 16 residues.

The CDR3 protein is CASSLGRRQTTNEKLFF. As DNA, the CDR3 is TGTGCCAGCAGCTTAGGCAGGAGACAGACAACTAATGAAAAACTGTTTTTT. The chain combines TRBV13 with TRBJ1-4, with D possibly being TRBD1 (5 bases). The CDR3 spans 17 residues. V shed 0 bases and J shed 0 bases, with 11 bases lying between them. Germline-derived CDR1 and CDR2 are PRHDT and FYEKMQ (reference sequence).

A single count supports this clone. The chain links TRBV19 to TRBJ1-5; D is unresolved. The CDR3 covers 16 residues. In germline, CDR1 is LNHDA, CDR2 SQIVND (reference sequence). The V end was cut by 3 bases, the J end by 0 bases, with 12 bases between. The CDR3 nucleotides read TGTGCCAGTAGTATCCGTCGGGAGCATAGCAATCAGCCCCAGCATTTT. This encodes CASSIRREHSNQPQHF.

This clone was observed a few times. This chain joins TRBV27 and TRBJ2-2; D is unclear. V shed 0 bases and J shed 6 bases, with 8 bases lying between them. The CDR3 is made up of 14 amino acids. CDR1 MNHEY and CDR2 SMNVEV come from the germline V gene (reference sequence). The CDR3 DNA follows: TGTGCCAGCAGTTTATCGGGTTTGTCCGGGGAGCTGTTTTTT. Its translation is CASSLSGLSGELFF.

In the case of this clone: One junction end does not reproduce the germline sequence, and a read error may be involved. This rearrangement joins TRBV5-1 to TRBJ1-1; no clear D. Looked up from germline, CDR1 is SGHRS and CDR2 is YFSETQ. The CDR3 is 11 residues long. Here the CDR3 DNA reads TGCGCCAGCAGCTTGAACAGTGAAGCTTTCTTT. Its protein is CASSLNSEAFF.